This entry is about one TCR beta chain. This entry comes from a study of T-cell reconstitution after alpha-beta-depleted transplantation in children. Preparation of the TCRbeta library involved a method that used unique molecular identifiers. TCRdb analysed the PCR reads with MiXCR anew, one entry per CDR3 protein. The data show 250,000 to 300,000 distinct CDR3 sequences, over 9.5% seen once. The CDR3 runs to 15 residues. In germline, CDR1 is MGHRA, CDR2 YSYEKL. V was clipped by 3 bases and J by 4 bases, with 13 bases between them. The rearrangement links TRBV4-1 to TRBJ2-1; D possibly uses TRBD1 or TRBD2 (5 bases each). This sample comprised PBMCs, obtained before TCRalphabeta/CD19-depleted stem cell transplant. The TCR was taken from a boy under two years old with acute myeloid leukemia, due to receive a stem cell transplant. The CDR3 protein is CASSQGHGAYNEQFF. The CDR3 DNA is TGCGCCAGCAGCCAGGGGCACGGGGCTTACAATGAGCAGTTCTTC.